This T cell receptor (beta chain) was recovered during a study of blood T cell repertoires in COVID-19. Whole-study context: COVID-19 samples from acute and convalescent phases originated in the United States, Italy and Spain.

Original handling: For nucleated cells, counts were estimated from reference gene primer amplification. Method: immunoSEQ multiplex PCR; TCRdb's copy keeps in-frame clones and lacks some. V, J and clone size are those of that table, while D and trimming were read from the DNA. The sample yields approximately 230,000 clones, 80% to 90% seen once. The germline V gene encodes CDR1 SQVTM and CDR2 ANQGSEA. V was trimmed by 6 bases and J by 4 bases, leaving 15 bases between them. CDR3 length: 13 amino acids. This clone occurred once. This receptor was taken from a man younger than 40 who had recovered from COVID-19. The chain combines TRBV29-1 with TRBJ2-5; tentative D call: TRBD2 (7 bases). The sequenced sample was peripheral blood. CDR3 region: CSVPVGGRETQYF. In nucleotides, the CDR3 is TGCAGCGTCCCCGTCGGGGGGCGAGAGACCCAGTACTTC. Full variable domain (rest looked up from reference TRBV29-1 and TRBJ2-5): SAVISQKPSRDICQRGTSLTIQCQVDSQVTMMFWYRQQPGQSLTLIATANQGSEATYESGFVIDKFPISRPNLTFSTLTVSNMSPEDSSIYLCSVPVGGRETQYFGPGTRLLVL.